This T cell receptor beta chain was captured in a study of blood T cell repertoires in COVID-19. J lost 0 bases, V lost 4 bases, and 2 bases had no gene match. Germline CDR1 MNHEY, CDR2 SVGAGI. The CDR3 is 15 amino acids. Participants were aged roughly 18 to 90 years from around 26 US areas. Using immunoSEQ multiplex PCR, the repertoire was profiled, and TCRdb retains in-frame clones only, with some absent. The data contain about 330,000 clones, around 86% of them singletons. The sample was PBMCs or T cells enriched from blood (not recorded which). The V call is TRBV6-5, the J call TRBJ1-3; 8 bases line up with TRBD1. This TCR was sampled from a young woman who had recovered from COVID-19. CDR3 loop: CASSWTGSSGNTIYF. The CDR3 DNA reads as TGTGCCAGCAGTTGGACAGGGTCCTCTGGAAACACCATATATTTT.